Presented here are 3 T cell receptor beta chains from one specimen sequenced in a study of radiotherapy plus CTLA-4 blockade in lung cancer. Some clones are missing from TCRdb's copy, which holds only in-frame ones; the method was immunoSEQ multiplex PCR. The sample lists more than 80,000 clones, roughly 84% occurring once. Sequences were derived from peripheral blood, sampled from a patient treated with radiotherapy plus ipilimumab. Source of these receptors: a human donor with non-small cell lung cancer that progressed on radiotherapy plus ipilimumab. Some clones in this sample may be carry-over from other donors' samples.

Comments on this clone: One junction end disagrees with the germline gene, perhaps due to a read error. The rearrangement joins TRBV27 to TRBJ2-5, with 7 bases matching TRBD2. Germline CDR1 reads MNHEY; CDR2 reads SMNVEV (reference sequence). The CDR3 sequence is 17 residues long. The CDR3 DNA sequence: TGTGCCAGCAGTCTATCGGGAGGTGCGGGGCTGGGGGAGACCCAGTACTTC. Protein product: CASSLSGGAGLGETQYF.

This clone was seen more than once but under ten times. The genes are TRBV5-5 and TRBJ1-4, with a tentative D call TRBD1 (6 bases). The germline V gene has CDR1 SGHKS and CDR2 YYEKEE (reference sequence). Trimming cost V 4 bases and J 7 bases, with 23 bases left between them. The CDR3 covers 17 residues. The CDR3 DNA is TGTGCCAGCAGCCCTGTGGTGCTGACAGGCTCGTTTGAAAAACTGTTTTTT. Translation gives CASSPVVLTGSFEKLFF.

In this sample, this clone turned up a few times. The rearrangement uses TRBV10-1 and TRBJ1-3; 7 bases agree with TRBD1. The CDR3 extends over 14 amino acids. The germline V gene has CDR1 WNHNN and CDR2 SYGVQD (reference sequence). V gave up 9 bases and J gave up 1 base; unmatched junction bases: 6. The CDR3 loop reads CARKDRWSGNTIYF. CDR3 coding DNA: TGCGCCAGGAAGGACAGGTGGTCTGGAAACACCATATATTTT.